These 2 T cell receptor beta chains were sequenced from one sample in a study of graft-versus-host responses after intestinal transplantation. Intraepithelial and lamina propria lymphocytes were isolated from graft specimens. Clones were read by immunoSEQ multiplex PCR, and TCRdb kept only the in-frame ones, dropping some. The table lists around 7,000 clones, around 65% of them singletons, with 4% to 6% in the top ten. The input for sequencing was ileum tissue, taken 55 days after transplant. The receptor set was obtained from a human patient who received an intestinal transplant, so some T cells may come from the graft donor.

The J gene is TRBJ1-5, the V gene TRBV4-1, with 7 bases aligning to TRBD1. Germline V gives CDR1 MGHRA, CDR2 YSYEKL. The CDR3 is 18 residues long. The junction had 14 bases not matched to a gene; V was cut back by 2 bases and J by 4 bases. Written as DNA, the CDR3 is TGCGCCAGCAGCCAAAAAACGGGACAGTCACCCTTTAATCAGCCCCAGCATTTT. It translates to CASSQKTGQSPFNQPQHF.

This clone was detected a few times. This chain links TRBV14 with TRBJ1-3; 8 nucleotides align to TRBD1. Trimming at V came to 0 bases and at J to 6 bases, leaving 4 bases not matched to a gene. Germline CDR1 SGHDN, CDR2 FVKESK. CDR3 length equals 15 residues. CDR3 in amino acids: CASSQDWTGQNTIYF. DNA for the CDR3: TGTGCCAGCAGCCAAGATTGGACAGGGCAAAACACCATATATTTT.